This record looks at one T cell receptor beta chain sequence and its context. PCR was performed a second time for about 7 to 12 cycles using a sample-barcoded 5' primer and a J-beta primer mix. Using its own MiXCR run on the 5' RACE reads, TCRdb lists one record per CDR3 protein. The data show more than 1 million distinct CDR3 sequences, less than 50% seen once. This sample stems from a study of blood T cells in healthy people across ages. CDR1 and CDR2 from the germline V gene are DFQATT and SNEGSKA (reference sequence). J was trimmed by 9 bases and V by 6 bases; bases with no gene match: 12. CDR3 length equals 14 residues.

Sequencing was performed on blood. The V call is TRBV20-1, the J call TRBJ2-1, with 9 positions matching TRBD2. This clonotype originated in a woman in her sixties or seventies in good health. For the CDR3, the DNA is TGCAGTGCGAATAGCGGGAGAGGTATAGGTGAGCAGTTCTTC. Translation: CSANSGRGIGEQFF.